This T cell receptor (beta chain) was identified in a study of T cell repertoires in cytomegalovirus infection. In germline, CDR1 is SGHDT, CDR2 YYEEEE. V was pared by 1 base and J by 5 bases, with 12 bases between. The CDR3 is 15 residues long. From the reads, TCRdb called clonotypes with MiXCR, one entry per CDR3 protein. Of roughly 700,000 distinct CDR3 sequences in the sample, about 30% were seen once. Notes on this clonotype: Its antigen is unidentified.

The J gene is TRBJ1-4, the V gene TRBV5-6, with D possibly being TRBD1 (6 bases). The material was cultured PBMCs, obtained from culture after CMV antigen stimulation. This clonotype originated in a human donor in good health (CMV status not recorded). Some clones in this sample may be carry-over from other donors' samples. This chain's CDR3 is CASSLNPGANEKLFF. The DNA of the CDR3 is TGTGCCAGCAGCTTGAATCCGGGGGCCAATGAAAAACTGTTTTTT.